Following are 22 T cell receptor beta chains from one sample sequenced in a study of T cells in Graves' hyperthyroidism and ophthalmopathy. Authors of the study amplified TCR beta CDR3 regions from RNA transcripts. During a first-round RT-PCR of the TCR CDR3, the HTBI primer set was used. TCRdb called the multiplex PCR reads again in MiXCR, with one record for every CDR3 protein. The data hold about 320,000 distinct CDR3 sequences, with roughly 17% observed a single time. Specimen: blood. The receptors derive from a man aged 25 to 40 with Graves' hyperthyroidism.

This clonotype was recorded a few times. V usage is TRBV2 and J usage is TRBJ2-2; D not resolved. The germline V gene encodes CDR1 SNHLY and CDR2 FYNNEI. The CDR3 is made up of 19 amino acids. Deletions cut 2 bases from V and 1 base from J, with 20 bases between. In DNA, the CDR3 is TGTGCCAGCAGTGAACTGGAGTTCGTTCCGTCGCTGAACACCGGGGAGCTGTTTTTT. Its protein is CASSELEFVPSLNTGELFF.

This clonotype appeared a few times. The chain is built from TRBV14 and TRBJ2-5; D gene uncertain. The length of the CDR3 is 13 residues. CDR1 SGHDN and CDR2 FVKESK come from the germline V gene. V was shortened by 1 base and J by 7 bases, with 10 bases between the two germline ends. CDR3 sequence: CASSQAVRGTQYF. CDR3 nucleotide sequence: TGTGCCAGCAGCCAAGCAGTCCGAGGGACCCAGTACTTC.

The V call is TRBV7-9, the J call TRBJ2-2; D remains unclear. V shed 0 bases and J shed 7 bases, with 12 bases lying between them. Germline-derived CDR1 and CDR2 are SEHNR and FQNEAQ (reference sequence). The CDR3 covers 15 residues. DNA of the CDR3: TGTGCCAGCAGCTTAGCGTTTTGGGCTGACGGGGAGCTGTTTTTT. It is translated as CASSLAFWADGELFF.

A word on this clonotype: A much bigger clone sits one base away, suggesting this may be a read error. J is TRBJ1-1 and V is TRBV29-1; D uncertain. In germline, CDR1 is SQVTM, CDR2 ANQGSEA. V was cut by 7 bases and J by 2 bases, with 20 bases left in between. The CDR3 consists of 15 residues. CDR3 residues: CSGKRRGEPNTEAFF. CDR3 bases: TGCAGCGGAAAAAGACGGGGTGAACCAAACACTGAAGCTTTCTTT.

This clonotype was seen ten or more times. The chain's CDR3 is CSAFLAAVYNEQFF. Here the CDR3 DNA reads TGCAGTGCTTTTCTAGCGGCCGTCTACAATGAGCAGTTCTTC. This chain uses TRBV20-1 with TRBJ2-1; 7 positions agree with TRBD2. V lost 5 bases, J lost 3 bases, and 7 bases stayed unmatched. Germline V CDR1 and CDR2: DFQATT, SNEGSKA (reference sequence). This CDR3 has 14 residues.

Concerning this clonotype: A much larger clone lies a single base off, so this may be a read error. This rearrangement joins TRBV24-1 to TRBJ2-3; D gene uncertain. Germline loops: CDR1 KGHDR, CDR2 SFDVKD. The CDR3 runs 12 residues. CDR3 nucleotides: TGTGCCACCAGTGATCACACAGATGCGCAGTATTTT. Translating gives CATSDHTDAQYF.

In its sample, this clonotype was seen once. The chain combines TRBV28 with TRBJ2-7, with a possible D match to TRBD1 (5 bases). The germline V gene has CDR1 MDHEN and CDR2 SYDVKM. This CDR3 is 14 amino acids long. V lost 1 base, J lost 9 bases, and 16 bases lay in between. The chain's CDR3 is CASSLSGTQRGQYF. The CDR3 nucleotides read TGTGCCAGCAGTTTATCGGGCACACAAAGGGGGCAGTACTTC.

This clonotype was counted at least ten times. The gene calls are TRBV6-2 or TRBV6-3 and TRBJ2-2; 7 nucleotides agree with TRBD2. CDR1 and CDR2 (germline): MNHEY, SVGEGT. Trimming removed 4 bases from V and 2 bases from J; junction bases left unmatched: 4. The CDR3 extends over 15 amino acids. DNA for the CDR3: TGTGCCAGCAGTTTGGCTAGCGGTAACACCGGGGAGCTGTTTTTT. Translated: CASSLASGNTGELFF.

Notes on this clonotype: A much larger clone differs by one base, so this may be a read error. The rearrangement joins TRBV7-2 to TRBJ2-5; the match to TRBD2 covers 9 bases. This CDR3 is built from 16 residues. Germline-derived CDR1 and CDR2 are SGHTA and FQGNSA. CDR3: CAGSPQAGGTEKTQYF. The CDR3 DNA reads as TGTGCCGGCAGCCCTCAAGCGGGAGGCACAGAGAAGACCCAGTACTTC.

The DNA for the CDR3 is TGCAGTGCTAGAGATACGGGACTAGCGCGTCCGGTTGAGCAGTTCTTC. It specifies CSARDTGLARPVEQFF. This chain joins TRBV20-1 and TRBJ2-1; 10 bases match TRBD2. This CDR3 region has 16 residues. CDR1 DFQATT and CDR2 SNEGSKA come from the germline V gene (reference sequence). V lost 0 bases to trimming and J lost 9 bases; unmatched junction nucleotides: 11.

This clonotype was detected ten times or more. This chain uses TRBV11-2 with TRBJ2-5; 8 bases agree with TRBD1. The length of the CDR3 is 15 residues. Trimming cost V 6 bases and J 2 bases; bases outside gene matches: 8. CDR1 SGHAT and CDR2 FQNNGV come from the germline V gene. The CDR3 sequence is CASRRDRGPQETQYF. Written as DNA, the CDR3 is TGTGCCAGCAGGCGAGACAGGGGACCACAAGAGACCCAGTACTTC. Full variable domain (remainder filled in from reference TRBV11-2 and TRBJ2-5): EAGVAQSPRYKIIEKRQSVAFWCNPISGHATLYWYQQILGQGPKLLIQFQNNGVVDDSQLPKDRFSAERLKGVDSTLKIQPAKLEDSAVYLCASRRDRGPQETQYFGPGTRLLVL.

This clonotype has just a few counts. Mismatch with germline at one junction end may stem from a read error. The chain carries TRBV11-2 and TRBJ2-2; D may be TRBD1 or TRBD2 (5 bases each). Germline V gene sequence: CDR1 SGHAT, CDR2 FQNNGV. The CDR3 runs 15 residues. CDR3 nucleotide sequence: TGTGCCAGCAGCTTAGCCAGGGCTGCCACCGGGGAGCCGTTTTTT. Translated: CASSLARAATGEPFF.

This clonotype was picked up many times. The genes are TRBV28 and TRBJ2-1, with TRBD1 identical over 8 bases. Trimming removed 5 bases from V and 0 bases from J; junction bases left unmatched: 6. The CDR3 covers 16 residues. The V gene's germline CDR1 is MDHEN and CDR2 SYDVKM. CDR3 nucleotide sequence: TGTGCCAGCAGTAACACAGGGGGTAGCTCCTACAATGAGCAGTTCTTC. Translating it yields CASSNTGGSSYNEQFF.

The chain recombines TRBV6-2 or TRBV6-3 with TRBJ2-7; D is undetermined. V was pared by 2 bases and J by 4 bases, with 9 bases between. Germline lookup yields CDR1 MNHEY and CDR2 SVGEGT. The length of the CDR3 is 13 residues. CDR3 bases: TGTGCCAGCAGTTACGAAGAGAGGTACGAGCAGTACTTC. It yields the protein CASSYEERYEQYF.

This clonotype was observed at least ten times. The chain has TRBV11-2 and TRBJ2-1, with 9 positions matching TRBD2. This CDR3 is built from 18 residues. V shed 5 bases and J 5 bases; nucleotides not matched to a gene: 16. Per germline, CDR1 SGHAT and CDR2 FQNNGV. The CDR3 coding sequence is TGTGCCAGCAGCCTAATAACGGGTGGACTAGCGACTCACAATGAGCAGTTCTTC. Translating gives CASSLITGGLATHNEQFF.

In its sample, this clonotype was seen many times. This chain uses TRBV5-1 with TRBJ2-7, with TRBD1 identical over 9 bases. The CDR3 sequence is 14 residues long. The V gene end was trimmed by 2 bases and the J gene end by 5 bases; junction bases not matched to a gene: 5. Germline V gives CDR1 SGHRS, CDR2 YFSETQ. The CDR3 DNA follows: TGCGCCAGCAGCTTCACGGGACAGGGTAACGAGCAGTACTTC. Its translation: CASSFTGQGNEQYF.

This chain links TRBV5-1 with TRBJ2-7, with a tentative D call TRBD1 (6 bases). Germline CDR1 SGHRS, CDR2 YFSETQ. Trimming left V 6 bases short and J 0 bases short, with 10 bases between. This CDR3 contains 13 residues. As DNA, the CDR3 is TGCGCCAGCATGACAGGAGCCTCCTACGAGCAGTACTTC. Residues: CASMTGASYEQYF.

This clonotype was counted ten times or more. This sequence joins TRBV11-3 and TRBJ2-1; 10 bases agree with TRBD2. CDR3 length: 16 amino acids. Germline V gene sequence: CDR1 SGHNT, CDR2 YENEEA. With 5 bases clipped from V and 5 bases from J, the junction kept 9 bases outside the gene matches. DNA of the CDR3: TGTGCCAGCAGCCTCGGAGCGGGAGGGGCCCACAATGAGCAGTTCTTC. This encodes CASSLGAGGAHNEQFF.

This rearrangement joins TRBV4-2 to TRBJ1-2; a weak D match, TRBD1 (6 bases). Germline assignment: CDR1 LGHNA and CDR2 YNFKEQ. The CDR3 is made up of 16 amino acids. V lost 0 bases and J 3 bases, leaving 14 bases between the germline ends. This CDR3 reads CASSQDLQGRYYGYTF. The CDR3 bases are TGTGCCAGCAGCCAAGATTTACAGGGAAGATACTATGGCTACACCTTC.

This clonotype came up many times. This chain joins TRBV7-8 and TRBJ1-4; no definite D call. Germline V CDR1 and CDR2: SGHVS, FQNEAQ. The CDR3 spans 13 residues. V was shortened by 5 bases and J by 8 bases, with 12 bases between the two germline ends. The CDR3 here is CASSGPRAEKLFF. The CDR3 DNA sequence: TGTGCCAGCAGCGGACCGCGGGCGGAAAAACTGTTTTTT. The complete variable domain, with remaining parts taken from reference TRBV7-8 and TRBJ1-4, reads GAGVSQSPRYKVAKRGQDVALRCDPISGHVSLFWYQQALGQGPEFLTYFQNEAQLDKSGLPSDRFFAERPEGSVSTLKIQRTQQEDSAVYLCASSGPRAEKLFFGSGTQLSVL.

The rearrangement links TRBV9 to TRBJ1-2; 7 nucleotides align to TRBD1. CDR3 length equals 15 residues. V gave up 0 bases and J gave up 8 bases; unmatched junction bases: 10. The V gene's germline CDR1 is SGDLS and CDR2 YYNGEE. The CDR3 reads CASSVGGGNVQGYTF. The CDR3 DNA follows: TGTGCCAGCAGCGTAGGAGGGGGCAACGTTCAAGGCTACACCTTC.

This clonotype occurred many times. This chain links TRBV13 with TRBJ2-1; the D is unclear. CDR1 is PRHDT, CDR2 FYEKMQ, per germline (reference sequence). The CDR3 is made up of 14 amino acids. The ends were cut back, 6 bases at V and 0 bases at J, with 9 bases in the middle. CDR3 amino acids: CASRVWSSYNEQFF. CDR3 nucleotide sequence: TGTGCCAGCAGGGTTTGGAGCTCCTACAATGAGCAGTTCTTC.